Below, one TCR beta chain is given with its context. Its cognate antigen is unknown. These data are taken from a study of T cells after yellow fever vaccination. Whole-study findings and limits: Clonotypes shared by both compartments, CD4 and CD8, made up a small share. A weaker but faster secondary response was observed, peaking on day 5 versus 15.

Production of TCR cDNA was by 5'RACE template switching, which also added a universal primer site and UMIs. Via MiXCR, TCRdb re-called the 5' RACE reads, giving one row per CDR3 protein. The sample lists approximately 300,000 distinct CDR3 sequences, about 9.5% occurring once. The CDR3 is 15 amino acids. CDR1 SGHNT and CDR2 YYREEE come from the germline V gene (reference sequence). V was shortened by 2 bases and J by 4 bases, with 14 bases between the two germline ends. The sample was PBMCs, taken on the day of the first yellow fever vaccination. The chain links TRBV5-4 to TRBJ2-3, with D possibly being TRBD2 (6 bases). The receptor was isolated from a man aged 18 to 30 who received the YFV17D yellow fever vaccine. This CDR3 is CASSLLGGRADTQYF. The CDR3 nucleotides are TGTGCCAGCAGCTTACTCGGGGGACGTGCAGATACGCAGTATTTT.